Shown below are 29 T cell receptor beta chains from a single sample sequenced in a study of blood T cell repertoires in COVID-19. This table comes from immunoSEQ multiplex PCR, and its TCRdb copy is limited to in-frame clones, with some not included. The sample has about 150,000 clones, around 73% seen once. Sequencing used PBMCs or T cells enriched from blood (not recorded which). All receptors come from a woman aged 50 to 65 who had recovered from COVID-19.

In DNA, the CDR3 is TGTGCCAGCAGTTTTGGGGGCTTAAACACCATATATTTT. This sequence encodes CASSFGGLNTIYF. The gene calls are TRBV28 and TRBJ1-3; TRBD1 is a possible D gene (6 bases). V was pared by 3 bases and J by 6 bases, with 9 bases between. This CDR3 contains 13 residues. Germline CDR1 reads MDHEN; CDR2 reads SYDVKM.

V usage is TRBV7-9 and J usage is TRBJ1-2; D call uncertain. The CDR3 covers 13 residues. The germline gives CDR1 SEHNR, CDR2 FQNEAQ (reference sequence). V shed 7 bases and J shed 2 bases, with 11 bases lying between them. The CDR3 region is CASNKDGNYGYTF. CDR3 bases: TGTGCCAGCAACAAAGACGGGAACTATGGCTACACCTTC.

This clone was found once. The chain uses TRBV2 and TRBJ2-1; a weak D match, TRBD1 (5 bases). Trimming took 6 bases from V and 4 from J, leaving 10 bases between them. Germline assignment: CDR1 SNHLY and CDR2 FYNNEI. The CDR3 has 13 amino acids. In DNA form, the CDR3 reads TGTGCCAGCAGAGTCACAGGATACAATGAGCAGTTCTTC. Protein: CASRVTGYNEQFF.

The chain has TRBV7-2 and TRBJ1-2; D is uncertain. Germline assignment: CDR1 SGHTA and CDR2 FQGNSA. V lost 2 bases and J 0 bases, leaving 7 bases between the germline ends. The CDR3 sequence is 14 residues long. The CDR3 DNA sequence: TGTGCCAGCAGCTTACAGTTCACTAACTATGGCTACACCTTC. This sequence encodes CASSLQFTNYGYTF. The variable domain in full, completed from reference TRBV7-2 and TRBJ1-2, reads GAGVSQSPSNKVTEKGKDVELRCDPISGHTALYWYRQSLGQGLEFLIYFQGNSAPDKSGLPSDRFSAERTGGSVSTLTIQRTQQEDSAVYLCASSLQFTNYGYTFGSGTRLTVV.

The rearrangement uses TRBV2 and TRBJ1-6; D is undetermined. Trimming took 11 bases from V and 10 from J, leaving 15 bases between them. CDR3 length: 12 residues. Germline CDR1 SNHLY, CDR2 FYNNEI. DNA of the CDR3: TGTGCCGGCGATGGCGGAGGGTCACCCCTCCACTTT. It translates to CAGDGGGSPLHF.

The chain has TRBV5-1 and TRBJ1-1; D call uncertain. V lost 5 bases, J lost 3 bases, and 14 bases lay in between. In germline, CDR1 is SGHRS, CDR2 YFSETQ. The CDR3 is made up of 14 amino acids. CDR3 in amino acids: CASRFSFEDTEAFF. As DNA, the CDR3 is TGCGCCAGCAGGTTTTCATTTGAGGACACTGAAGCTTTCTTT.

J is TRBJ2-2 and V is TRBV7-9; TRBD1 might be the D (5 bases). The V end lost 5 bases, the J end lost 11 bases, and 15 bases lay between the germline ends. CDR1 and CDR2 (germline): SEHNR, FQNEAQ (reference sequence). The CDR3 sequence is 13 residues long. DNA for the CDR3: TGTGCCAGCAGCCGGCATGAGACAGAAGAGCTGTTTTTT. Protein: CASSRHETEELFF.

This clone occurred once. This chain joins TRBV29-1 and TRBJ1-1; a weak D match, TRBD1 (6 bases). The CDR3 totals 11 residues. V lost 7 bases to trimming and J lost 7 bases, with 13 bases between them. CDR1 is SQVTM and CDR2 is ANQGSEA in the germline V gene. This CDR3 reads CSGGQSFEAFF. In DNA form, the CDR3 reads TGCAGCGGTGGACAGTCTTTTGAAGCTTTCTTT.

Only a few counts were recorded for this clone. The V call is TRBV2, the J call TRBJ2-1; 12 bases line up with TRBD2. V lost 7 bases to trimming and J lost 1 base; unmatched junction nucleotides: 5. Germline CDR1 reads SNHLY; CDR2 reads FYNNEI. The CDR3 runs to 16 residues. CDR3 loop: CASTLGLAGSYNEQFF. CDR3 coding DNA: TGTGCCAGCACCCTGGGACTAGCGGGTTCCTACAATGAGCAGTTCTTC.

This clone was recorded a few times. The V gene is TRBV12-5, the J gene TRBJ2-5; D unclear. This CDR3 is built from 13 residues. Trimming left V 3 bases short and J 5 bases short, with 10 bases between. Germline values: CDR1 LGHNT, CDR2 FRNRAP. CDR3 coding DNA: TGTGCTAGTGGTTTAGAGGCCATGGAGACCCAGTACTTC. This sequence encodes CASGLEAMETQYF.

The chain carries TRBV2 and TRBJ1-1, with 8 bases lining up with TRBD1. With V trimmed by 4 bases and J by 1 base, 5 bases remained unmatched. The CDR3 spans 15 residues. Germline CDR1 reads SNHLY; CDR2 reads FYNNEI. This CDR3 is CASSGGQGWNTEAFF. The DNA for the CDR3 is TGTGCCAGCAGTGGAGGACAGGGTTGGAACACTGAAGCTTTCTTT.

This clone was detected only a few times. The chain joins TRBV11-2 to TRBJ2-1; TRBD2 might be the D (6 bases). The CDR3 spans 15 residues. Germline loops: CDR1 SGHAT, CDR2 FQNNGV. V gave up 3 bases and J gave up 7 bases, with 16 bases separating them. The CDR3 nucleotides read TGTGCCAGCAGCTTTCTACGGGGGAAAATGAATGAGCAGTTCTTC. Residues: CASSFLRGKMNEQFF.

This chain joins TRBV5-4 and TRBJ2-1; maybe TRBD2 (6 bases). The CDR3 has 16 amino acids. Trimming removed 0 bases from V and 6 bases from J, with 16 bases in between. The germline CDR1 and CDR2 sequences are SGHNT and YYREEE (reference sequence). Here the CDR3 reads CASSLGRAGGSNEQFF. DNA for the CDR3: TGTGCCAGCAGCTTGGGGAGGGCTGGGGGAAGCAATGAGCAGTTCTTC.

This chain connects TRBV3-1 (or the pseudogene TRBV3-2) to TRBJ2-1, with 12 positions matching TRBD2. This CDR3 contains 16 residues. Germline CDR1 and CDR2: LGHDT and YNNKEL (reference sequence). The junction had 3 bases not matched to a gene; V was cut back by 6 bases and J by 0 bases. CDR3 coding DNA: TGTGCCAGCAGGACTAGCGGGGGTAGCTCCTACAATGAGCAGTTCTTC. This encodes CASRTSGGSSYNEQFF.

The rearrangement uses TRBV5-1 and TRBJ1-4; D possibly corresponds to TRBD1 (6 bases). Germline V gene data show CDR1 as SGHRS and CDR2 as YFSETQ. Between the trimmed V and J ends, which lost 4 bases and 6 bases, there was a span of 10 bases. The CDR3 contains 13 residues. This chain's CDR3 is CASSRRTDEKLFF. The CDR3 region has the DNA TGCGCCAGCAGCCGGAGGACAGATGAAAAACTGTTTTTT.

The chain uses TRBV28 and TRBJ1-4; 7 bases align to TRBD1. The CDR3 contains 16 residues. V dropped 5 bases and J dropped 0; count of bases not matched to a gene: 6. Germline assignment: CDR1 MDHEN and CDR2 SYDVKM. This chain's CDR3 is CASSAGQPATNEKLFF. CDR3 DNA: TGTGCCAGCAGTGCGGGACAGCCAGCAACTAATGAAAAACTGTTTTTT.

The chain recombines TRBV5-1 with TRBJ1-5, with D tentatively TRBD1 (5 bases). Germline CDR1 and CDR2: SGHRS and YFSETQ. This CDR3 has 15 residues. Trimming left V 4 bases short and J 5 bases short, with 16 bases between. The CDR3 coding sequence is TGCGCCAGCAGCACCAGTGGGGGGACCGATCAGCCCCAGCATTTT. This codes for CASSTSGGTDQPQHF.

This sequence joins TRBV11-2 and TRBJ2-7; D not resolved. The CDR3 length is 15 residues. Trimming stripped 5 bases from V and 2 bases from J, with 16 bases between. Looked up from germline, CDR1 is SGHAT and CDR2 is FQNNGV. The CDR3 coding sequence is TGTGCCAGCAGCCGACTGGCTGGAACCCCCTACGAGCAGTACGTC. Its protein is CASSRLAGTPYEQYV.

Written as DNA, the CDR3 is TGTGCCAGCAGCCATACTGCAGTACGAGGCTCCTACGAGCAGTACTTC. Residues: CASSHTAVRGSYEQYF. The V call is TRBV3-1 (or the pseudogene TRBV3-2), the J call TRBJ2-7; D is undetermined. The germline V and J ends were trimmed by 3 bases and 0 bases, with 15 bases remaining between them. CDR3 length: 16 residues. Germline-derived CDR1 and CDR2 are LGHDT and YNNKEL (reference sequence).

This clone was found a few times. The CDR3 DNA reads TGTGCCAGCACCCCCCGGGACAACACTACCGACTACGAGCAGTACGTC. This codes for CASTPRDNTTDYEQYV. The chain employs TRBV21-1 and TRBJ2-7; the DNA was not used to check the table's D call, TRBD1. TRBV21-1 is listed as a pseudogene. The CDR3 has 16 amino acids.

This chain links TRBV12-3 or TRBV12-4 with TRBJ2-1, with 11 bases aligning to TRBD2. The CDR3 contains 12 residues. V lost 4 bases and J lost 12; bases outside the gene matches: 2. The CDR3 spells CASSSTSGGQFF. The CDR3, as DNA: TGTGCCAGCAGTTCAACTAGCGGGGGGCAGTTCTTC.

The chain uses TRBV11-3 and TRBJ2-1; D uncertain. Deletions cut 5 bases from V and 2 bases from J, with 13 bases between. The CDR3 sequence is 15 residues long. Germline V gene data show CDR1 as SGHNT and CDR2 as YENEEA. The CDR3 is CASSPFEAPYNEQFF. The CDR3 DNA reads as TGTGCCAGCAGCCCCTTCGAAGCGCCCTACAATGAGCAGTTCTTC.

V usage is TRBV5-1 and J usage is TRBJ2-4; no firm D call. This CDR3 is built from 15 residues. The ends were cut back, 0 bases at V and 4 bases at J, with 11 bases in the middle. Germline V gives CDR1 SGHRS, CDR2 YFSETQ. The CDR3 region has the DNA TGCGCCAGCAGCTTGGACGCGACAAAGAAAAACATTCAGTACTTC. Protein sequence: CASSLDATKKNIQYF.

The chain carries TRBV28 and TRBJ1-4; no clear D. With 7 bases removed from V and 6 bases from J, the gap between germline ends came to 21 bases. Germline V lookup: CDR1 MDHEN, CDR2 SYDVKM. The CDR3 extends over 16 amino acids. CDR3 bases: TGTGCCAGCACCCTTGGCGGGGATGGATTTTATGAAAAACTGTTTTTT. Translation gives CASTLGGDGFYEKLFF.

The chain links TRBV11-2 to TRBJ2-3, with D hard to call. The CDR3 sequence is 16 residues long. Trimming took off 4 bases at V and 2 bases at J, with 16 bases between the two ends. CDR1 is SGHAT, CDR2 FQNNGV, per germline. In DNA form, the CDR3 reads TGTGCCAGCAGCTCCCTAGACCTTCGACCCACAGATACGCAGTATTTT. Protein sequence: CASSSLDLRPTDTQYF.

This clone has more than one count but fewer than ten. This chain uses TRBV14 with TRBJ1-1; a weak D match, TRBD1 (6 bases). The CDR3 consists of 13 residues. The V gene lost 5 bases and the J gene lost 11 bases, with 18 bases spanning the gap. Germline lookup yields CDR1 SGHDN and CDR2 FVKESK. CDR3 nucleotide sequence: TGTGCCAGCAGCAGGGGGGGCCTATCCGCGGCTTTCTTT. This sequence encodes CASSRGGLSAAFF.

This clone occurred a few times. The chain recombines TRBV5-6 with TRBJ2-7; D gene unclear. The CDR3 runs 13 residues. V shed 2 bases and J shed 2 bases, with 8 bases lying between them. Germline CDR1 reads SGHDT; CDR2 reads YYEEEE. CDR3 nucleotides: TGTGCCAGCAGCTTCCTAGATACCTACGAGCAGTACTTC. The encoded protein is CASSFLDTYEQYF.

The chain carries TRBV6-5 and TRBJ1-2; 7 bases line up with TRBD1. The CDR3 spans 13 residues. Germline CDR1 and CDR2: MNHEY and SVGAGI. V lost 7 bases to trimming and J lost 8 bases; unmatched junction nucleotides: 10. The CDR3 here is CASKRTGEAGYTF. The CDR3 DNA reads as TGTGCCAGCAAGAGAACAGGGGAAGCCGGCTACACCTTC.

V usage is TRBV21-1 and J usage is TRBJ1-2; the table's D call of TRBD1 was not tested on the DNA. TRBV21-1 has pseudogene status. This CDR3 spans 15 amino acids. The CDR3 spells CASSKDTGGAGGYTF. CDR3 DNA sequence: TGTGCCAGCAGCAAAGACACAGGGGGCGCGGGTGGCTACACCTTC.